These T cell receptor beta chains were read from a single sample in a study of blood T cell repertoires in COVID-19. The data were produced by immunoSEQ multiplex PCR, yet TCRdb's version contains in-frame clones alone and is incomplete. There are about 190,000 clones in the sample; approximately 79% occur only once, and around 24% lies in the top ten. Sequences were obtained from peripheral blood. The origin of the receptors is a woman in her 70s with acute or convalescent COVID-19. CDR3s include the opening cysteine and the closing phenylalanine or tryptophan. D genes are given only for firm matches. Clone size is stated in some rows and not others, as once, few, many or a class when expanded.

v_gene	len	j_gene	d_gene	abundance	CDR3nt	CDR3aa
TRBV4-1	15	TRBJ1-1	NA	NA	TGCGCCAGCAGCCAGGCGACAGATAAGAACACTGAAGCTTTCTTT	CASSQATDKNTEAFF
TRBV5-6	15	TRBJ1-5	TRBD1	NA	TGTGCCAGCAGCTTGGGACAGGGAAACAATCAGCCCCAGCATTTT	CASSLGQGNNQPQHF
TRBV2	16	TRBJ1-3	TRBD1	few	TGTGCCAGCAGCGAACGACAGGGGTTCGGTGGAAACACCATATATTTT	CASSERQGFGGNTIYF
TRBV19	16	TRBJ2-1	TRBD2	NA	TGTGCCAGTAGTATCCGGACTAGCGGGAGAAACAATGAGCAGTTCTTC	CASSIRTSGRNNEQFF
TRBV27	16	TRBJ2-2	NA	NA	TGTGCCAGCACTCGGGGGATAATGTCGAACACCGGGGAGCTGTTTTTT	CASTRGIMSNTGELFF
TRBV24-1	13	TRBJ1-1	NA	NA	TGTGCCACCAGTGCCGGGGTATACACTGAAGCTTTCTTT	CATSAGVYTEAFF
TRBV29-1	13	TRBJ1-2	NA	NA	TGCAGCGTTGATCAGGGTGACGGCTATGGCTACACCTTC	CSVDQGDGYGYTF
TRBV5-1	15	TRBJ2-5	TRBD2	NA	TGCGCCAGCAGCTTTGCAGCGGGAGATTTGGAGACCCAGTACTTC	CASSFAAGDLETQYF
TRBV5-5	13	TRBJ1-1	NA	NA	TGTGCCAGCAGCCTACTCTACAACACTGAAGCTTTCTTT	CASSLLYNTEAFF
TRBV19	15	TRBJ2-2	TRBD2	NA	TGTGCCAGTAGTGGGCGGGAGGGCCGCGCCGGGGAGCTGTTTTTT	CASSGREGRAGELFF
TRBV6-1	15	TRBJ1-2	NA	NA	TGTGCCAGCAGTGAAGCATTGCAGGGTAGGCATGGCTACACCTTC	CASSEALQGRHGYTF
TRBV7-3	13	TRBJ2-3	NA	NA	TGTGCCAGCAGCTTAGTCCCCTCGGATACGCAGTATTTT	CASSLVPSDTQYF
TRBV5-8	13	TRBJ2-7	NA	NA	TGTGCCAGCAGCTTGTCGAGCTCCTACGAGCAGTACTTC	CASSLSSSYEQYF
TRBV5-3	16	TRBJ2-7	TRBD2	NA	TGTGCCAGAAGCCCGGGGGGGCACAAGAGCTCCTACGAGCAGTACTTC	CARSPGGHKSSYEQYF
TRBV7-9	15	TRBJ1-4	TRBD1	NA	TGTGCCAGCAGTTATCCGGGACAGGGTGGTGAAAAACTGTTTTTT	CASSYPGQGGEKLFF
TRBV7-8	16	TRBJ1-5	NA	NA	TGTGCCAGCAGCTCCCGTTCGATACTCGGAGCTCAGCCCCAGCATTTT	CASSSRSILGAQPQHF
TRBV5-6	13	TRBJ2-5	NA	NA	TGTGCCAGCGCTCAAGGAGGGATAGAGACCCAGTACTTC	CASAQGGIETQYF
TRBV6-1	15	TRBJ2-5	NA	NA	TGTGCCAGCAGTGAGCTACAGGGTGTCCAAGAGACCCAGTACTTC	CASSELQGVQETQYF
TRBV19	17	TRBJ1-5	TRBD1	NA	TGTGCCAGTAGTATGACCCCCACAGGGGGCGGGAATCAGCCCCAGCATTTT	CASSMTPTGGGNQPQHF
TRBV6-5	14	TRBJ1-5	NA	NA	TGTGCCAGCCAACAGATTTATAGCAATCAGCCCCAGCATTTT	CASQQIYSNQPQHF
TRBV7-8	17	TRBJ1-5	NA	NA	TGTGCCAGCAGCTACGAGCCCGGCAGGGAGGACAATCAGCCCCAGCATTTT	CASSYEPGREDNQPQHF
TRBV7-3	15	TRBJ2-1	TRBD2	NA	TGTGCCAGCAGTTCTAGCGGGACAACGTACAATGAGCAGTTCTTC	CASSSSGTTYNEQFF
TRBV2	14	TRBJ2-2	NA	NA	TGTGCCAGCAGTGAATCCAGGGTGGTCGGGGAGCTGTTTTTT	CASSESRVVGELFF
TRBV7-9	14	TRBJ2-1	TRBD2	once	TGTGCCAGCAGCCGTAGCGGGGGAGGTAATGAGCAGTTCTTC	CASSRSGGGNEQFF
TRBV11-2	17	TRBJ2-5	NA	NA	TGTGCCAGCAGCTTGCGGACGGGACTGGGAGATTTGGAGACCCAGTACTTC	CASSLRTGLGDLETQYF
TRBV7-8	17	TRBJ2-3	TRBD2	NA	TGTGCCAGCAGCTTACGCCGCCTAGCGGGAGCCGAAGATACGCAGTATTTT	CASSLRRLAGAEDTQYF
TRBV6-5	15	TRBJ2-5	TRBD2	few	TGTGCCAGCAGTTATTCGCCAATGGGAGGGGAGACCCAGTACTTC	CASSYSPMGGETQYF
TRBV27	14	TRBJ2-3	NA	NA	TGTGCCAGCAACCCCCAGGGGACCACAGATACGCAGTATTTT	CASNPQGTTDTQYF
TRBV6-5	13	TRBJ2-3	NA	NA	TGTGCCAGCAGCCCGAATCGAGCAGATACGCAGTATTTT	CASSPNRADTQYF
TRBV2	12	TRBJ2-1	NA	NA	TGTGCCAGCACAGGGCCCTACAATGAGCAGTTCTTC	CASTGPYNEQFF
TRBV19	18	TRBJ2-1	TRBD2	NA	TGTGCCAGTAGTATTCGAAGGGGACTAGCGGGAGCGGACAATGAGCAGTTCTTC	CASSIRRGLAGADNEQFF
TRBV9	15	TRBJ2-2	TRBD2	once	TGTGCCAGCAGCGTAGGGCTAGCGGGAACCGGGGAGCTGTTTTTT	CASSVGLAGTGELFF
TRBV18	15	TRBJ2-2	NA	NA	TGTGCCAGCTCAGCTGCCCAACCAGACACCGGGGAGCTGTTTTTT	CASSAAQPDTGELFF
TRBV19	16	TRBJ2-3	TRBD2	NA	TGTGCCAGTAGTTTTCGTAGCGGGAGCGGCCCAGATACGCAGTATTTT	CASSFRSGSGPDTQYF
TRBV29-1	13	TRBJ2-4	TRBD2	once	TGCAGCGTTGCCAAGGGAGGGGAAAACATTCAGTACTTC	CSVAKGGENIQYF
TRBV7-9	16	TRBJ2-1	NA	NA	TGTGCCAGCAGCATACAAGGTAGCGGAAGGAGAAATGAGCAGTTCTTC	CASSIQGSGRRNEQFF
TRBV11-3	12	TRBJ2-7	NA	NA	TGTGCCAGCAGCCGACTACCTGGGGAGCAGTACTTC	CASSRLPGEQYF